This T cell receptor (beta chain) was recorded in a study of blood T cell repertoires in COVID-19 (dated by TCRdb to 2019 to 2021). The study in broad terms: The collaborator samples originated in the United States, Italy and Spain and spanned the acute and convalescent phases of COVID-19. The prospective study material was composed of cDNA or gDNA derived from T cells, B-cell-depleted T cells, or PBMCs. Samples came from the ongoing ImmuneRACE study (first 160 participants) plus 1,254 subjects from 6 global collaborators. The repertoires were released in a freely available public database intended as a resource for research on the immune response to SARS-CoV-2. Where HLA class I and class II types were available, the types were taken from metadata supplied by the sample provider, not from assay-based typing. Deeply sampled blood TCRbeta repertoires from subjects exposed to, actively infected with, or recovered from COVID-19 were included in the dataset. A de-identified subject ID, COVID-19 status, age in years and sex were almost always included in the sample metadata.

Per the germline V gene (reference sequence), LNHDA is the CDR1 and SQIVND is the CDR2. Unmatched junction bases come to 8, with V trimmed by 5 bases and J by 2 bases. Its CDR3 holds 16 amino acids, cysteine through phenylalanine. The entry retains the CDR3 DNA only, 48 bases that are in frame from base 1. Collaborating institutions collected whole blood in K2EDTA tubes following their own protocols. For TCRbeta analysis, collaborator samples were shipped as frozen whole blood, as isolated PBMCs, or as DNA extracted from either sample type. TCRbeta CDR3 regions were amplified from genomic DNA using the immunoSEQ Assay, a bias-controlled multiplex PCR. In the source study's methods: Nucleated cell counts per sample were estimated from amplification of reference gene primers within the assay. Sequence reads were collapsed and filtered to measure the absolute abundance of every unique TCRbeta CDR3 rearrangement. For each sample, productive Simpson clonality was calculated by taking the square root of Simpson's diversity index across productive rearrangements. Drawn from immuneACCESS, this table holds only the in-frame rearrangements with V and J called that TCRdb kept. Clones are partly lost; checked studies trace under half to an unresolved V gene and leave the rest unexplained. Clone size and the V and J calls come from that table; the DNA yielded D and trimming. This sample lists 350,000 to 550,000 clones; 80% to 90% were detected once. The ten largest account for 4.3% of the sample.

Study-wide findings and limitations: Clinical and demographic metadata were provided uncurated, with the amount varying by source and participant.

Regarding this clone: Its antigen has not been determined. Base-call qualities are not available, and no considerably larger clone is one nucleotide away.

Source material: peripheral blood. The TCR originated in a woman in her 30s with acute or convalescent COVID-19. The V and J segments used are TRBV19 and TRBJ1-1; 10 central nucleotides agree with TRBD1. The CDR3 sequence is CASSLGQGEGNTEAFF. In nucleotide form, the sequence is TGTGCCAGTAGTCTAGGACAGGGGGAAGGAAACACTGAAGCTTTCTTT.